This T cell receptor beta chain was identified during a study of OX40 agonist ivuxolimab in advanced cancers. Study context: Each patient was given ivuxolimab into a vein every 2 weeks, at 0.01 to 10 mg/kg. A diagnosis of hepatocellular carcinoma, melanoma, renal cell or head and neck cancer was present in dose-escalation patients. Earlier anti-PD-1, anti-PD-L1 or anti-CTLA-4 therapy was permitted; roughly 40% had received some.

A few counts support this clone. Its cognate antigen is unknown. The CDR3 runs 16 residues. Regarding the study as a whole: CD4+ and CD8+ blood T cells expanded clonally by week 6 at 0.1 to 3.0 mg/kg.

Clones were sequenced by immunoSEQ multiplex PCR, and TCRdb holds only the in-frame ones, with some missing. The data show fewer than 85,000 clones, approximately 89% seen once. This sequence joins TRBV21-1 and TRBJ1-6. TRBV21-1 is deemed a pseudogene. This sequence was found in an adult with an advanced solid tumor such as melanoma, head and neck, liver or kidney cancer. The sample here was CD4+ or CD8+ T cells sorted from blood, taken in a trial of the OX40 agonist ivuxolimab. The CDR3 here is CASSNLTHSYNSPLHF. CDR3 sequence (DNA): TGTGCCAGCAGCAACTTAACCCACTCCTATAATTCACCCCTCCACTTT.